The 19 T cell receptor beta chains below come from one sample, sequenced in a study of T cells in Graves' hyperthyroidism and ophthalmopathy (dated by TCRdb to the late 2010s). To prepare the library, multiplex PCR was applied. Sequenced on an Illumina HiSeq 2000. Amplification of TCR beta CDR3 regions was carried out from RNA transcripts. For the first round of RT-PCR on the TCR CDR3, the HTBI primer set was used together with the Qiagen OneStep RT-PCR kit. In-frame beta chains were kept once TCRdb had trimmed the public reads at Q25 with fastp and called clones with MiXCR. Under each unique CDR3 protein, matching rows form one entry showing the most common genes and DNA. For this sample there are 500,000 to 650,000 distinct CDR3 sequences; 14% appear just once. The top ten hold 14% of the sample. Sequencing was carried out using blood. These receptors were taken from a middle-aged woman with Graves' hyperthyroidism.

The table lists this clonotype with many counts. V and J are TRBV30 and TRBJ2-1, with 7 bases identical to TRBD1. The J segment lost 6 bases and the V segment lost 2 bases, leaving 4 bases of the junction unmatched. This CDR3 contains 13 residues. Germline CDR1 and CDR2: GTSNPN and SVGIG (reference sequence). The CDR3 sequence: CAWSPDRANEQFF. The CDR3 DNA reads as TGTGCCTGGAGTCCCGACAGGGCCAATGAGCAGTTCTTC.

The genes are TRBV12-3 or TRBV12-4 and TRBJ1-1; perhaps TRBD1 as D (5 bases). The CDR3 length is 14 residues. Trimming removed 6 bases at V and 3 bases at J, with 14 bases between. CDR3 region: CASRLGARDTEAFF. The CDR3 nucleotides are TGTGCCAGCAGACTCGGGGCGCGGGACACTGAAGCTTTCTTT.

This chain connects TRBV12-3 or TRBV12-4 to TRBJ2-5, with 7 bases matching TRBD1. V dropped 1 base and J dropped 5; count of bases not matched to a gene: 7. The CDR3 totals 15 residues. The CDR3 DNA sequence: TGTGCCAGCAGTTTAGTAACAGGGGTTTCGGAGACCCAGTACTTC. Amino acids: CASSLVTGVSETQYF.

This clonotype has a count of ten or more. V gene TRBV14 combines with J gene TRBJ2-1, with TRBD2 matching 11 bases. The CDR3 totals 16 residues. J lost 8 bases, V lost 5 bases, and 11 bases had no gene match. Germline V gives CDR1 SGHDN, CDR2 FVKESK. CDR3 bases: TGTGCCAGCAGCTCTAGCGGGAGGATCTATGTCGATGAGCAGTTCTTC. It translates to CASSSSGRIYVDEQFF.

This clonotype has just a few counts. This sequence joins TRBV6-1 and TRBJ2-7, with TRBD1 matching over 10 bases. V dropped 7 bases and J dropped 3; count of bases not matched to a gene: 9. There are 15 residues in the CDR3. Germline V lookup: CDR1 MNHNS, CDR2 SASEGT. CDR3 loop: CASIQDRGVFYEQYF. CDR3 DNA sequence: TGTGCCAGCATCCAGGACAGGGGGGTTTTCTACGAGCAGTACTTC.

This clonotype was counted a few times. The rearrangement joins TRBV28 to TRBJ1-5; D is unresolved. The CDR3 is 14 amino acids. Germline assignment: CDR1 MDHEN and CDR2 SYDVKM. The V end was cut by 5 bases, the J end by 1 base, with 9 bases between. Here the CDR3 reads CASSIVKSNQPQHF. CDR3 bases: TGTGCCAGCAGTATAGTCAAAAGCAATCAGCCCCAGCATTTT.

This clonotype has a count of ten or more. The chain couples TRBV30 to TRBJ2-1; D not resolved. Trimming left V 0 bases short and J 9 bases short, with 9 bases between. The CDR3 has 12 amino acids. Germline CDR1 GTSNPN, CDR2 SVGIG (reference sequence). CDR3 in DNA: TGTGCCTGGAGTGTAGGTTTCGCTGAGCAGTTCTTC. Translation gives CAWSVGFAEQFF.

In this sample, this clonotype turned up many times. The rearrangement joins TRBV6-1 to TRBJ1-5, with a tentative D call TRBD1 (6 bases). Trimming pared 6 bases from V and 6 bases from J, leaving 12 bases between. The CDR3 extends over 13 amino acids. Germline assignment: CDR1 MNHNS and CDR2 SASEGT. DNA of the CDR3: TGTGCCAGCAGAGGGGGGGAGGCTCAGCCCCAGCATTTT. The encoded protein is CASRGGEAQPQHF.

This clonotype was recorded at least ten times. This chain connects TRBV7-9 to TRBJ2-3; TRBD2 matches at 7 bases. Trimming removed 3 bases from V and 1 base from J; junction bases left unmatched: 4. The germline CDR1 and CDR2 sequences are SEHNR and FQNEAQ (reference sequence). CDR3 length equals 15 residues. CDR3 sequence (DNA): TGTGCCAGCAGCTTTAGCGCGGGAGGCACAGATACGCAGTATTTT. This translates into CASSFSAGGTDTQYF.

At least ten counts were recorded for this clonotype. The gene calls are TRBV2 and TRBJ2-2; perhaps TRBD1 as D (5 bases). Trimming stripped 9 bases from V and 3 bases from J, with 17 bases between. CDR1 SNHLY and CDR2 FYNNEI come from the germline V gene. This CDR3 spans 15 amino acids. This CDR3 reads CASSGLGTYTGELFF. In DNA, the CDR3 is TGTGCCAGTTCAGGGCTAGGTACATACACCGGGGAGCTGTTTTTT.

This clonotype was seen repeatedly, ten times or more. CDR3 in amino acids: CASSAGTGLPRDYGYTF. The CDR3 coding sequence is TGCGCCAGCAGCGCCGGGACGGGACTCCCGCGGGACTATGGCTACACCTTC. The V gene is TRBV5-1, the J gene TRBJ1-2, with D possibly matching TRBD1 (5 bases). V was clipped by 4 bases and J by 3 bases, with 22 bases between them. Germline V gene data show CDR1 as SGHRS and CDR2 as YFSETQ. The CDR3 extends over 17 amino acids.

This clonotype was counted many times. This chain connects TRBV30 to TRBJ2-7; D ambiguous. The CDR3 has 14 residues. With 0 bases removed from V and 2 bases from J, the gap between germline ends came to 11 bases. Germline lookup yields CDR1 GTSNPN and CDR2 SVGIG (reference sequence). The CDR3 here is CAWSVWPNTYEQYF. DNA of the CDR3: TGTGCCTGGAGTGTATGGCCTAATACCTACGAGCAGTACTTC.

This clonotype was recorded a few times. The chain couples TRBV14 to TRBJ2-7, with D uncertain. CDR3 length: 15 residues. The V and J ends lost 4 bases and 5 bases respectively, with 18 bases between them. Germline V gene lookup returns CDR1 SGHDN and CDR2 FVKESK. As DNA, the CDR3 is TGTGCCAGCAGCCTAAAACCCCGAGGTGACCACGAGCAGTACTTC. This translates into CASSLKPRGDHEQYF.

This clonotype was detected many times. CDR3 sequence: CASSLEQNNYNEQFF. CDR3 coding DNA: TGTGCCAGCAGTTTAGAGCAAAATAACTACAATGAGCAGTTCTTC. This chain links TRBV28 with TRBJ2-1; no reliable D call. Germline CDR1 reads MDHEN; CDR2 reads SYDVKM. Trimming stripped 2 bases from V and 3 bases from J, with 11 bases between. The length of the CDR3 is 15 residues.

This clonotype was found many times. The chain combines TRBV9 with TRBJ2-7; TRBD2 is a possible D gene (5 bases). The CDR3 totals 15 residues. CDR1 and CDR2 from the germline V gene are SGDLS and YYNGEE. Trimming took 4 bases from V and 6 from J, leaving 20 bases between them. The CDR3 here is CASSPREGLAREQYF. The CDR3 DNA reads TGTGCCAGCAGCCCCCGCGAGGGTTTGGCTCGCGAGCAGTACTTC.

The genes are TRBV19 and TRBJ2-1; TRBD2 matches 10 bases. Germline trimming cut 7 bases from V and 5 bases from J; bases unmatched to any gene: 11. In germline, CDR1 is LNHDA, CDR2 SQIVND (reference sequence). The CDR3 consists of 16 residues. In DNA, the CDR3 is TGTGCCAGTAAAGAAGCGGGAGGGCCGAGGAACAATGAGCAGTTCTTC. Its protein product is CASKEAGGPRNNEQFF.

Ten or more counts support this clonotype. V is TRBV14 and J is TRBJ2-3; unclear D gene. V was shortened by 5 bases and J by 0 bases, with 15 bases between the two germline ends. Germline V gives CDR1 SGHDN, CDR2 FVKESK. CDR3 length: 16 amino acids. CDR3 bases: TGTGCCAGCAGCAAACTTGTGGCTCCTAGCACAGATACGCAGTATTTT. It yields the protein CASSKLVAPSTDTQYF.

On this clonotype: The CDR3 does not close with the conserved phenylalanine or tryptophan, likely indicating a read error. The V call is TRBV20-1, the J call TRBJ2-5, with 10 nucleotides matching TRBD2. Germline-derived CDR1 and CDR2 are DFQATT and SNEGSKA (reference sequence). The CDR3 spans 16 residues. Losses at the gene ends were 6 bases for V and 3 bases for J; bases not matched to a gene: 13. CDR3 amino acids: CSAGTVTSGLKETQYL. The CDR3 DNA follows: TGCAGTGCGGGGACGGTGACTAGCGGGCTAAAAGAGACCCAGTACCTC.

The sample holds a few counts of this clonotype. The V gene is TRBV20-1, the J gene TRBJ1-1; maybe TRBD1 (6 bases). The CDR3 is 13 amino acids. Per the germline V gene, CDR1 is DFQATT and CDR2 is SNEGSKA (reference sequence). V lost 0 bases and J 8 bases, leaving 13 bases between the germline ends. The CDR3 nucleotides are TGCAGTGCTAGAGATCTCAGGGGCAGAGAAGCTTTCTTT. As protein: CSARDLRGREAFF.